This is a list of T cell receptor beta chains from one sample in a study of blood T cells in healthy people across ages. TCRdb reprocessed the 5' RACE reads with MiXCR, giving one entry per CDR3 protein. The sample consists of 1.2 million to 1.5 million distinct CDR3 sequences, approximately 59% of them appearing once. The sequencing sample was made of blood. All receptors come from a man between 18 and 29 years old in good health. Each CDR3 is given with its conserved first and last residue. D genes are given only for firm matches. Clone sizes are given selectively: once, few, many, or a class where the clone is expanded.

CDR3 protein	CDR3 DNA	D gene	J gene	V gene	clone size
CASSLGQGRNNEQFF	TGTGCCAGCAGTTTAGGGCAGGGGAGGAACAATGAGCAGTTCTTC	NA	TRBJ2-1	TRBV5-1	many
CSARVLGDAYEQYF	TGCAGTGCTAGGGTCCTGGGAGACGCTTACGAGCAGTACTTC	NA	TRBJ2-7	TRBV20-1	NA
CASSLGQGFPGGNVLTF	TGCGCCAGCAGCTTGGGACAGGGCTTCCCTGGGGGCAACGTCCTGACTTTC	TRBD1	TRBJ2-6	TRBV5-1	once
CASSPGPRDRTSRRSYEQYF	TGCGCCAGCAGCCCTGGGCCCAGGGACAGGACCTCCCGACGCTCCTACGAGCAGTACTTC	TRBD1	TRBJ2-7	TRBV5-1	few
CASSQGQVPYEQYF	TGCGCCAGCAGCCAAGGACAGGTCCCCTACGAGCAGTACTTC	NA	TRBJ2-7	TRBV4-3	few
CSVGGLAGVAGELFF	TGCAGCGTTGGTGGACTAGCGGGAGTAGCCGGGGAGCTGTTTTTT	TRBD2	TRBJ2-2	TRBV29-1	NA
CASSESGQRPYEQYF	TGTGCCAGCAGTGAAAGCGGGCAGAGGCCCTACGAGCAGTACTTC	NA	TRBJ2-7	TRBV6-1	NA
CSAIPPVPTYYEQYF	TGCAGTGCCATCCCCCCGGTTCCCACCTACTACGAGCAGTACTTC	NA	TRBJ2-7	TRBV20-1	NA
CASSDPKGQQETQYF	TGTGCCAGCAGCGACCCGAAGGGACAGCAAGAGACCCAGTACTTC	TRBD1	TRBJ2-5	TRBV3-1	few
CASSPRDGLYGYTF	TGCGCCAGCAGCCCGCGGGACGGACTCTATGGCTACACCTTC	NA	TRBJ1-2	TRBV5-1	few
CATSRERANPQPQHF	TGTGCCACCAGCAGAGAGAGGGCCAATCCCCAGCCCCAGCATTTT	NA	TRBJ1-5	TRBV15	NA
CATSDPGRNTEAFF	TGTGCCACCAGTGATCCGGGTAGGAACACTGAAGCTTTCTTT	NA	TRBJ1-1	TRBV24-1	NA
CASGTSLTPQHF	TGCGCCAGCGGGACTTCGCTCACGCCCCAGCATTTT	NA	TRBJ1-5	TRBV5-1	NA
CASSLDTWGGREETQYF	TGTGCCAGCAGCTTAGATACGTGGGGGGGCCGGGAAGAGACCCAGTACTTC	NA	TRBJ2-5	TRBV7-8	few
CASSRPDAKAFF	TGTGCCAGCAGTCGTCCGGACGCTAAAGCTTTCTTT	NA	TRBJ1-1	TRBV25-1	NA
CASSPARDRDNEQFF	TGTGCCAGCAGTCCGGCCCGGGACAGGGACAATGAGCAGTTCTTC	TRBD1	TRBJ2-1	TRBV6-6	NA
CASSLAGNGGNQPQHF	TGTGCCAGCAGTTTGGCAGGGAACGGGGGCAATCAGCCCCAGCATTTT	NA	TRBJ1-5	TRBV27	NA
CASSLVGVGVEQYF	TGTGCCAGCAGCTTAGTAGGCGTCGGAGTCGAGCAGTACTTC	NA	TRBJ2-7	TRBV7-9	NA
CASSQLGREAFF	TGTGCCAGCAGCCAACTTGGACGGGAAGCTTTCTTT	NA	TRBJ1-1	TRBV3-1	NA
CASTLVGNTEAFF	TGTGCCAGCACCCTGGTGGGAAACACTGAAGCTTTCTTT	NA	TRBJ1-1	TRBV25-1	NA
CAMGQTSYGYTF	TGTGCCATGGGACAAACTTCATATGGCTACACCTTC	NA	TRBJ1-2	TRBV2	NA
CATSSDLGVAVFYEQYF	TGTGCCACCAGCAGTGACTTAGGGGTAGCGGTCTTCTACGAGCAGTACTTC	NA	TRBJ2-7	TRBV15	few